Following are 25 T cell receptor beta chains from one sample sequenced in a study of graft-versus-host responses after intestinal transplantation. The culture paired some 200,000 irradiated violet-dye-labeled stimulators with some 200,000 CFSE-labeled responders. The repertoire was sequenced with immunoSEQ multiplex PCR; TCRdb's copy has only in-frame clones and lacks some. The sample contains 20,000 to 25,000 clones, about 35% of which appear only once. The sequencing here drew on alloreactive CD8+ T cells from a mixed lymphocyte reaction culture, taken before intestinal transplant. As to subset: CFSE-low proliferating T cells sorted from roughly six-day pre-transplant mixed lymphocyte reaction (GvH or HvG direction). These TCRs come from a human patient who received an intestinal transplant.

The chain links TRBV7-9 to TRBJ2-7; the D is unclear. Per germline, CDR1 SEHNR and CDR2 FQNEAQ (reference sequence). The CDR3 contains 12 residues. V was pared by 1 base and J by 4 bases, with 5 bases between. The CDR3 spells CASSLVRYEQYF. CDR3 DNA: TGTGCCAGCAGCTTAGTACGATACGAGCAGTACTTC.

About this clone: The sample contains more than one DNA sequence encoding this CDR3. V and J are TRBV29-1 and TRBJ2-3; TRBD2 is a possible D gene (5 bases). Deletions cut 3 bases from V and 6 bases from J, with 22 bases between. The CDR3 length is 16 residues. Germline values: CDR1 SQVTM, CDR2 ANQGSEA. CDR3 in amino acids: CSVEGSGETTGDTQYF. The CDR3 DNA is TGCAGCGTTGAGGGGAGTGGAGAAACTACCGGCGATACGCAGTATTTT.

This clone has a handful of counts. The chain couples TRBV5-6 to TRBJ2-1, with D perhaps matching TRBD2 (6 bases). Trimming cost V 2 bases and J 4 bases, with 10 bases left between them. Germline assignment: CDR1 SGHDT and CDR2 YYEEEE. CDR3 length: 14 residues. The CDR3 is CASSFAGLYNEQFF. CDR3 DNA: TGTGCCAGCAGCTTTGCGGGGCTTTACAATGAGCAGTTCTTC.

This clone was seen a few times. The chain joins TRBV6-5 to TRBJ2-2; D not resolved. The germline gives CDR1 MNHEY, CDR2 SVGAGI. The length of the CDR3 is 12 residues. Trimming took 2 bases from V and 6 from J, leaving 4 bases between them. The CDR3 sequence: CASSYRAGELFF. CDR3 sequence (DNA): TGTGCCAGCAGTTACAGGGCCGGGGAGCTGTTTTTT.

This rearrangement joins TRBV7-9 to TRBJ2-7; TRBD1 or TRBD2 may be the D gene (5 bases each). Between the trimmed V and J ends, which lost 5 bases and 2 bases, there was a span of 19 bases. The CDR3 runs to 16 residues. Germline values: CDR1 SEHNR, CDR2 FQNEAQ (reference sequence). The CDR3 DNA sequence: TGTGCCAGCAGCCCAGGGCCCGGGACGGTGACCTACGAGCAGTACTTC. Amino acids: CASSPGPGTVTYEQYF. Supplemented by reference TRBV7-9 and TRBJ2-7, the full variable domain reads DTGVSQNPRHKITKRGQNVTFRCDPISEHNRLYWYRQTLGQGPEFLTYFQNEAQLEKSRLLSDRFSAERPKGSFSTLEIQRTEQGDSAMYLCASSPGPGTVTYEQYFGPGTRLTVT.

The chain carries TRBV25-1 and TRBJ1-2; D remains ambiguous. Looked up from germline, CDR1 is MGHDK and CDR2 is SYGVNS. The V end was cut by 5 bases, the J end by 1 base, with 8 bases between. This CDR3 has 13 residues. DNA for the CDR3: TGTGCCAGCAGTTTCGGGGTTAACTATGGCTACACCTTC. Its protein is CASSFGVNYGYTF.

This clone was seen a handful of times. For the CDR3, the DNA is TGTGCCAGCAGCTTAGCGGGAGCGGGAATTTACAATGAGCAGTTCTTC. It encodes CASSLAGAGIYNEQFF. This sequence joins TRBV7-9 and TRBJ2-1; 7 nucleotides line up with TRBD2. Germline CDR1 and CDR2: SEHNR and FQNEAQ (reference sequence). The CDR3 contains 16 residues. After removal of 0 bases from V and 4 bases from J, the junction contained 6 bases not matched to a gene.

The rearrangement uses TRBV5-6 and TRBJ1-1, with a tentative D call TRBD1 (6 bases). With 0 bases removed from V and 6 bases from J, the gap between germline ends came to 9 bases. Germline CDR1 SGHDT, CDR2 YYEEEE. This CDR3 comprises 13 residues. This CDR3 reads CASSLGGGPEAFF. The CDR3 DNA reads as TGTGCCAGCAGCTTGGGTGGGGGCCCTGAAGCTTTCTTT.

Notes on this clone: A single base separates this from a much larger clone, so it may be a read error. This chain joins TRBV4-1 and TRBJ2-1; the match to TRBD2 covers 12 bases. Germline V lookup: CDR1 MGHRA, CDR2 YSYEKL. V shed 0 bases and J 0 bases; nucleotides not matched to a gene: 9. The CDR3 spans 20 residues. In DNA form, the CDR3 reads TGCGCCAGCAGCCAAGACCCCCTAGGGACTAGCGGGCCCTCCTACAATGAGCAGTTCTTC. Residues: CASSQDPLGTSGPSYNEQFF.

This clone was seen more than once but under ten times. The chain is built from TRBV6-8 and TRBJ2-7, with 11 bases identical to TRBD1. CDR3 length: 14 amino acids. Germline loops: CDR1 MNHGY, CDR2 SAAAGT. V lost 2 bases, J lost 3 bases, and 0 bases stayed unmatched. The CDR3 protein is CASSYGTGGYEQYF. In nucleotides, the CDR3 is TGTGCCAGCAGTTACGGGACAGGGGGCTACGAGCAGTACTTC.

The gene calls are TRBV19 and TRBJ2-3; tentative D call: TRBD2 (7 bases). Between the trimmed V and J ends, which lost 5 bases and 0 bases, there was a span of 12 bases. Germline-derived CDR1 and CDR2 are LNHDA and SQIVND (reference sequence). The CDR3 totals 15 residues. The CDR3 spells CASSPGGLSTDTQYF. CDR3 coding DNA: TGTGCCAGTAGTCCCGGGGGGCTTAGCACAGATACGCAGTATTTT.

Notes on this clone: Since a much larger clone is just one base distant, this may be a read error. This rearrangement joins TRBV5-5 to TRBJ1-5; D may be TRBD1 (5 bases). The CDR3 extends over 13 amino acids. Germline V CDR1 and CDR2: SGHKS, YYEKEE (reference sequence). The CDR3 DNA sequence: TGTGCCAGCAGCTGGGGGAGCATTCAGCCCCAGCATTTT. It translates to CASSWGSIQPQHF.

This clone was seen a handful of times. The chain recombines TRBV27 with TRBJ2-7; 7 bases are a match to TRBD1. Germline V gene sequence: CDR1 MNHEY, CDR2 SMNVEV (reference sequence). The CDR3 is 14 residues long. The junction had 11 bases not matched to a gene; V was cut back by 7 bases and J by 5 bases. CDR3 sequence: CASKTGHLSDEQYF. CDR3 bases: TGTGCCAGCAAGACAGGGCACCTATCGGACGAGCAGTACTTC.

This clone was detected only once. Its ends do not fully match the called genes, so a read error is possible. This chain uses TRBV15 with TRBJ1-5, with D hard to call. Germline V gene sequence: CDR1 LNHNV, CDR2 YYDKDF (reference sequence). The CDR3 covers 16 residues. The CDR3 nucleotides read TGTGCCACCAGCAGAGATAGTGACACCCCCAATCAGCTCCAGCATTTT. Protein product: CATSRDSDTPNQLQHF.

CDR3 sequence: CSVEEGRPYEQYF. The CDR3 coding sequence is TGCAGCGTTGAAGAAGGCAGACCCTACGAGCAGTACTTC. This sequence joins TRBV29-1 and TRBJ2-7; no clear D. The germline V and J ends were trimmed by 0 bases and 2 bases, with 8 bases remaining between them. The CDR3 spans 13 residues. Per germline, CDR1 SQVTM and CDR2 ANQGSEA.

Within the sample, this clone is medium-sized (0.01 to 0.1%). In DNA, the CDR3 is TGTGCCAGCGGCCCCGGGGGAAACACCATATATTTT. Its translation: CASGPGGNTIYF. This chain connects TRBV2 to TRBJ1-3, with unresolved D. CDR1 is SNHLY and CDR2 is FYNNEI in the germline V gene. The CDR3 loop spans 12 amino acids. V lost 8 bases, J lost 4 bases, and 9 bases lay in between.

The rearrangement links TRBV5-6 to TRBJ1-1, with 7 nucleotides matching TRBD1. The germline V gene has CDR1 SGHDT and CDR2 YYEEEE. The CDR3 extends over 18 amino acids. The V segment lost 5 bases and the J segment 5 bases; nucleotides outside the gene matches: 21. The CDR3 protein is CASRKKIGEGAFSTEAFF. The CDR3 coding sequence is TGTGCCAGCAGAAAGAAGATCGGGGAGGGGGCTTTTTCGACTGAAGCTTTCTTT.

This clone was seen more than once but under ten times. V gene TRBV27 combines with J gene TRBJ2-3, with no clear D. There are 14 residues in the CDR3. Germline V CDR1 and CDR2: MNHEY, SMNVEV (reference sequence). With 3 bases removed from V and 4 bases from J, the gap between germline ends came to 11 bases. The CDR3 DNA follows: TGTGCCAGCAGTTTTGGGTTGTGGGCAGATACGCAGTATTTT. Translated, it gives CASSFGLWADTQYF.

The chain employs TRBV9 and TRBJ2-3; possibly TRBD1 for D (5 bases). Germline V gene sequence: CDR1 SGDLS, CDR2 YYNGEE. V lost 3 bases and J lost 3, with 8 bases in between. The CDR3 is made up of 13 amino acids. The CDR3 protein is CASSEQGTDTQYF. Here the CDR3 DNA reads TGTGCCAGCAGCGAGCAGGGTACAGATACGCAGTATTTT.

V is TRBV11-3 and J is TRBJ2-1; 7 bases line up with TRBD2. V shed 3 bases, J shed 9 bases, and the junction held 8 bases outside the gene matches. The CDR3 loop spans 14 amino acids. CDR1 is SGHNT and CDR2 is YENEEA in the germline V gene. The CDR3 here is CASSLGEGEGEQFF. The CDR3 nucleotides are TGTGCCAGCAGCTTGGGGGAGGGCGAGGGTGAGCAGTTCTTC. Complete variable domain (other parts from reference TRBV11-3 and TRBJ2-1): EAGVVQSPRYKIIEKKQPVAFWCNPISGHNTLYWYLQNLGQGPELLIRYENEEAVDDSQLPKDRFSAERLKGVDSTLKIQPAELGDSAVYLCASSLGEGEGEQFFGPGTRLTVL.

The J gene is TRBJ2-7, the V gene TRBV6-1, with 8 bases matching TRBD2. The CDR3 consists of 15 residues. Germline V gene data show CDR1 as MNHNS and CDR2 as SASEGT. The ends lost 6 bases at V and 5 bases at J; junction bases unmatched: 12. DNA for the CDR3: TGTGCCAGCAGCCCCCAGAGCGGGAGCTTTGACGAGCAGTACTTC. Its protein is CASSPQSGSFDEQYF.

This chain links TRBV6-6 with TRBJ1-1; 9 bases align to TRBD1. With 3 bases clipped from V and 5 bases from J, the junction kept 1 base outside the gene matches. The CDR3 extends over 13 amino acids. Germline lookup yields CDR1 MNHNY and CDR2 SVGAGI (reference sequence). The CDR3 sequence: CASSYGTGTEAFF. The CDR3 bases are TGTGCCAGCAGTTATGGGACAGGGACTGAAGCTTTCTTT.

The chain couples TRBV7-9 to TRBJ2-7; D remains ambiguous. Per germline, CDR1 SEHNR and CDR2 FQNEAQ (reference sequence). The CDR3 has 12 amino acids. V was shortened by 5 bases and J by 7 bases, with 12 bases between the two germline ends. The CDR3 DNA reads TGTGCCAGCAGCCCATCAGAGGATGAGCAGTACTTC. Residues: CASSPSEDEQYF. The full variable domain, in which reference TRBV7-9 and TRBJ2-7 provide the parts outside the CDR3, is DTGVSQNPRHKITKRGQNVTFRCDPISEHNRLYWYRQTLGQGPEFLTYFQNEAQLEKSRLLSDRFSAERPKGSFSTLEIQRTEQGDSAMYLCASSPSEDEQYFGPGTRLTVT.

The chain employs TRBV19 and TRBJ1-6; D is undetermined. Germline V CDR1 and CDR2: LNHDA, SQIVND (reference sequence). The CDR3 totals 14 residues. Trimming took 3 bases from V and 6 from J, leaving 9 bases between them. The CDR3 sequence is CASSIPEGNSPLHF. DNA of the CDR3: TGTGCCAGTAGTATCCCAGAGGGTAATTCACCCCTCCACTTT.

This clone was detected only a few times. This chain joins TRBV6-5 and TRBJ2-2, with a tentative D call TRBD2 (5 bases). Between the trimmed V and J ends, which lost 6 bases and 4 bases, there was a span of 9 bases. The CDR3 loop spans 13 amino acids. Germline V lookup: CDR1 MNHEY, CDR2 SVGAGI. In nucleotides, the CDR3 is TGTGCCAGCAGCCACGGGGTCACCGGGGAGCTGTTTTTT. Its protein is CASSHGVTGELFF.